This T cell receptor beta chain appears in the sequencing data of a study of cytomegalovirus exposure and HLA in healthy donors. Findings and caveats of the study: Earlier analysis looked at TCR beta V segments, and most were productive about 90% or about 30% of the time.

Primers for the PCR totalled 60 Vbeta and 13 Jbeta. Only in-frame clones appear in the TCRdb table, and some are missing; sequencing was by immunoSEQ multiplex PCR. The sample consists of some 150,000 clones, around 79% of them appearing once. A word on this clone: Its antigen is currently unknown.

Germline V gives CDR1 PRHDT, CDR2 FYEKMQ (reference sequence). Trimming stripped 3 bases from V and 4 bases from J, with 9 bases between. CDR3 length equals 14 residues. This TCR came from a man in his forties in good health and CMV-seronegative. The chain joins TRBV13 to TRBJ2-2; D is undetermined. Sequences were obtained from PBMCs. CDR3 DNA: TGTGCCAGCAGCTTTAGAAGTTCCACCGGGGAGCTGTTTTTT. Amino acid sequence: CASSFRSSTGELFF. Together with reference TRBV13 and TRBJ2-2, the CDR3 gives the full variable domain: AAGVIQSPRHLIKEKRETATLKCYPIPRHDTVYWYQQGPGQDPQFLISFYEKMQSDKGSIPDRFSAQQFSDYHSELNMSSLELGDSALYFCASSFRSSTGELFFGEGSRLTVL.